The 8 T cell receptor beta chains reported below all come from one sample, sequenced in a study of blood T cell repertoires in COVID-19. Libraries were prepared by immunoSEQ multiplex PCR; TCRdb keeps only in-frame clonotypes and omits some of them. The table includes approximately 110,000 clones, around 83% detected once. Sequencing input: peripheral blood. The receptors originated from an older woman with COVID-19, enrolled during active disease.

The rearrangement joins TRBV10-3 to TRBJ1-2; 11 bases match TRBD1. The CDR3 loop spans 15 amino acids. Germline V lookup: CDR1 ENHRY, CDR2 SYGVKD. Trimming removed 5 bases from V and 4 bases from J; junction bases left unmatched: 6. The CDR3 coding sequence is TGTGCCATCAGTTCTTCCGGGACAGGGGGCTATGGCTACACCTTC. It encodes CAISSSGTGGYGYTF.

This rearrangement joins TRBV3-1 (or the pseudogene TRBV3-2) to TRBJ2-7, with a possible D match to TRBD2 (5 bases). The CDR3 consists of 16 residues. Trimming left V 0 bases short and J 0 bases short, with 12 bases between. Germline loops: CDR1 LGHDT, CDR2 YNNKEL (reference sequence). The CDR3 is CASSQDLGRYSYEQYF. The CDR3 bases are TGTGCCAGCAGCCAAGATCTGGGGAGATACTCCTACGAGCAGTACTTC.

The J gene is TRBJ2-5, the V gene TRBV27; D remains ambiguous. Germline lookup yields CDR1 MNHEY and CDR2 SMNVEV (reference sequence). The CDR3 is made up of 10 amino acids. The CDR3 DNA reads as TGTGCTAAGCCGCGGGAGACCCAGTACTTC. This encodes CAKPRETQYF.

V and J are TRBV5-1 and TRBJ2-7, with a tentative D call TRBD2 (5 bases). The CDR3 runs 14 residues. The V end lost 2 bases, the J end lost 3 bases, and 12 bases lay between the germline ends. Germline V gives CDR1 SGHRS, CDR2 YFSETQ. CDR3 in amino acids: CASSFWERGYEQYF. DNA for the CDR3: TGCGCCAGCAGCTTCTGGGAACGGGGCTACGAGCAGTACTTC.

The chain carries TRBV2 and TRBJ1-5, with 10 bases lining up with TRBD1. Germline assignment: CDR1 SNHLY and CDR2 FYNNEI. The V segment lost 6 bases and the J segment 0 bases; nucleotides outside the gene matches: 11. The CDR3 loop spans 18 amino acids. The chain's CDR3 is CASRSGTGDFFSNQPQHF. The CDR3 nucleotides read TGTGCCAGCAGATCCGGGACAGGGGATTTTTTTAGCAATCAGCCCCAGCATTTT.

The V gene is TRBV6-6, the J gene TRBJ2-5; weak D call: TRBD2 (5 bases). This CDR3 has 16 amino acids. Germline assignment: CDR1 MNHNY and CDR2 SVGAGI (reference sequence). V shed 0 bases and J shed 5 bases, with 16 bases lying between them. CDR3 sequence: CASSYSMGFGGETQYF. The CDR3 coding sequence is TGTGCCAGCAGTTACTCGATGGGTTTTGGAGGCGAGACCCAGTACTTC.

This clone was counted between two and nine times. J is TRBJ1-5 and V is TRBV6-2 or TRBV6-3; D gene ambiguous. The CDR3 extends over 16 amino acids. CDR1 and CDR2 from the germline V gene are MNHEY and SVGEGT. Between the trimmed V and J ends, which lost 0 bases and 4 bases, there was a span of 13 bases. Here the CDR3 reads CASSYSGEGYNQPQHF. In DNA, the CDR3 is TGTGCCAGCAGTTACTCCGGGGAAGGCTATAATCAGCCCCAGCATTTT.

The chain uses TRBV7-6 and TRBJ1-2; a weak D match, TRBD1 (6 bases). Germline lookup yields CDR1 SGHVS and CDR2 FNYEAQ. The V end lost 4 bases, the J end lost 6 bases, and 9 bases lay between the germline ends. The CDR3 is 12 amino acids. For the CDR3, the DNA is TGTGCCAGCAGCTCCACAGGGAATGGCTACACCTTC. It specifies CASSSTGNGYTF.